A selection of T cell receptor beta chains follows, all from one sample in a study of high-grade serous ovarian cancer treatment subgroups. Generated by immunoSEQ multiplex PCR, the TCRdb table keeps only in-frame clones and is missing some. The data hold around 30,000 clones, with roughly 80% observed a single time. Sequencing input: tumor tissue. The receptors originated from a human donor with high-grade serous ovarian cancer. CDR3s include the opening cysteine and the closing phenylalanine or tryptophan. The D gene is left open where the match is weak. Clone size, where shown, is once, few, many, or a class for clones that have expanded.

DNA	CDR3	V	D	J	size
TGTGCCAGCAGTTACTCGCAACTCGGATCCGAGCAGTACTTC	CASSYSQLGSEQYF	TRBV6-6	NA	TRBJ2-7	NA
TGCGCCAGCAGCCAAGGACAGGGTAGAGACTATGGCTACACCTTC	CASSQGQGRDYGYTF	TRBV4-1	TRBD1	TRBJ1-2	NA
TGTGCCAGTAACCCCAGGCGAACTAGCAATCAGCCCCAGCATTTT	CASNPRRTSNQPQHF	TRBV19	NA	TRBJ1-5	NA
TGTGCCAGCAGCTTGGTCGTCGCTGCGGGAGACTACGAGCAGTACTTC	CASSLVVAAGDYEQYF	TRBV5-4	TRBD2	TRBJ2-7	NA
TGTGCCAGCAGCTTCCAGGTCTCTGGGGCCAACGTCCTGACTTTC	CASSFQVSGANVLTF	TRBV5-6	NA	TRBJ2-6	once
TGCGCCAGCAGCTTGACGGGACAGGGGGCCGAGGGTGAGCAGTTCTTC	CASSLTGQGAEGEQFF	TRBV5-1	TRBD1	TRBJ2-1	NA
TGTGCCAGCAGTGGGGTATCCCTCTACAATGAGCAGTTCTTC	CASSGVSLYNEQFF	TRBV2	NA	TRBJ2-1	NA
TGTGCCAGCAGCTTAAGCCTCGCGGGGCAGCCCCAGCATTTT	CASSLSLAGQPQHF	TRBV7-2	NA	TRBJ1-5	NA
TGTGCCAGCAGTTTAGTGGTAGGCTACGGCTACACCTTC	CASSLVVGYGYTF	TRBV28	NA	TRBJ1-2	NA
TGCGCCAGCAGCCCACCCCGGAGCACAGATACGCAGTATTTT	CASSPPRSTDTQYF	TRBV5-1	NA	TRBJ2-3	NA